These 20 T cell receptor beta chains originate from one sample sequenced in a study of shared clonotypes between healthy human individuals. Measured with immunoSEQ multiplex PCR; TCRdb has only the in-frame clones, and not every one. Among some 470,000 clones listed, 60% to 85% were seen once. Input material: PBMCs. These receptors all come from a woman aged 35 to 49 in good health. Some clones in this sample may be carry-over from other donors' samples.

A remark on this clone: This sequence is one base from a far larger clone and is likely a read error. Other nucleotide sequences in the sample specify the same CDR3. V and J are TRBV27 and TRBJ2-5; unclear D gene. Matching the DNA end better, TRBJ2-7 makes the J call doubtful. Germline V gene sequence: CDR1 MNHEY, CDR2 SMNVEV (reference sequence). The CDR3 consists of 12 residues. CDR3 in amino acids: CASRSPSYEQYF. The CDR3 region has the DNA TGTGCCAGTAGGTCCCCCTCGTACGAGCAGTACTTC.

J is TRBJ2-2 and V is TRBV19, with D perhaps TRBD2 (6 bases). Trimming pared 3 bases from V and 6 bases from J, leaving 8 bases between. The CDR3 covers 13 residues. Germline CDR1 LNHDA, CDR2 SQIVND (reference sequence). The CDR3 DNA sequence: TGTGCCAGTAGTATTACGGGGGCCGGGGAGCTGTTTTTT. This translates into CASSITGAGELFF.

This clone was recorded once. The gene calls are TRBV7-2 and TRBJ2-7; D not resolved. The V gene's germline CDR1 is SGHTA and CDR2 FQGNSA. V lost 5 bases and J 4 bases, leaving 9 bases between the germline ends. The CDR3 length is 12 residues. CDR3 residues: CASSDAGYEQYF. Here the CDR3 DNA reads TGTGCCAGCAGCGACGCTGGGTACGAGCAGTACTTC.

The CDR3 protein is CASSKLEGIAGELFF. The DNA of the CDR3 is TGCGCCAGCAGCAAGCTCGAAGGGATCGCCGGGGAGCTGTTTTTT. V and J are TRBV5-1 and TRBJ2-2; D not resolved. This CDR3 is built from 15 residues. V lost 4 bases and J lost 6, with 16 bases in between. Per the germline V gene, CDR1 is SGHRS and CDR2 is YFSETQ.

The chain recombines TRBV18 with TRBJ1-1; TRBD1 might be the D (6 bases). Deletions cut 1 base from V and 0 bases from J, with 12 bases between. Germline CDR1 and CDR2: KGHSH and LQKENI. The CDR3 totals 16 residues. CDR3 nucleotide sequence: TGTGCCAGCTCACCACTTGGTCACAGGGTGAACACTGAAGCTTTCTTT. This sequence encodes CASSPLGHRVNTEAFF.

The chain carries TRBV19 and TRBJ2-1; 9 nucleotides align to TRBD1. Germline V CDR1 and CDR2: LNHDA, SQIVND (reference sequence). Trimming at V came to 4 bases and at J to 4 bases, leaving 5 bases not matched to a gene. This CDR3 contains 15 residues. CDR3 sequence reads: CASSSGQGWYNEQFF. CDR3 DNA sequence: TGTGCCAGTAGTAGTGGACAGGGGTGGTACAATGAGCAGTTCTTC.

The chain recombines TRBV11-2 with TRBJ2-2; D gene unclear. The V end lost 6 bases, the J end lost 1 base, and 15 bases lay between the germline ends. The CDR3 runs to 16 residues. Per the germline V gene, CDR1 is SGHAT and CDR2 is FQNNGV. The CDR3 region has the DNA TGTGCCAGCAGTGATTCCAGGCGAAGGAACACCGGGGAGCTGTTTTTT. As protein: CASSDSRRRNTGELFF.

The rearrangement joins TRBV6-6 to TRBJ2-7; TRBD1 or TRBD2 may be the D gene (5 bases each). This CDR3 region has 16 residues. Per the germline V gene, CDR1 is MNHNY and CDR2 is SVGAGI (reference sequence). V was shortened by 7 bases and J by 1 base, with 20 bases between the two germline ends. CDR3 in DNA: TGTGCCAGCACCGATTCGGGGCGGACGGGTTCCTACGAGCAGTACTTC. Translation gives CASTDSGRTGSYEQYF.

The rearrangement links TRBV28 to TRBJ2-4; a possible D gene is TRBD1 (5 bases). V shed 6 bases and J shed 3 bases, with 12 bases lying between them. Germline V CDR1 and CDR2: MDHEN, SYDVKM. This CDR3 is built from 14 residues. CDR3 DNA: TGTGCCAGCAGCTGGCGTAGGGGCAAAAACATTCAGTACTTC. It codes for CASSWRRGKNIQYF. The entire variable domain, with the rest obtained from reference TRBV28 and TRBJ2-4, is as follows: DVKVTQSSRYLVKRTGEKVFLECVQDMDHENMFWYRQDPGLGLRLIYFSYDVKMKEKGDIPEGYSVSREKKERFSLILESASTNQTSMYLCASSWRRGKNIQYFGAGTRLSVL.

DNA for the CDR3: TGTGCCATCAGTGAGGGTCCTATGAGCCGCTCTGGAAACACCATATATTTT. Amino acid sequence: CAISEGPMSRSGNTIYF. The chain couples TRBV10-3 to TRBJ1-3, with D unresolved. CDR1 and CDR2 from the germline V gene are ENHRY and SYGVKD. V was pared by 2 bases and J by 0 bases, with 14 bases between. The CDR3 has 17 residues.

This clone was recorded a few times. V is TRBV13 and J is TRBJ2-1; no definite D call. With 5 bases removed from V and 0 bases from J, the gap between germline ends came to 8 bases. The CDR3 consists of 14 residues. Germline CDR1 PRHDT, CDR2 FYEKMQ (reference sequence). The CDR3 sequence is CASSHVSSYNEQFF. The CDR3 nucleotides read TGTGCCAGCAGCCACGTGAGCTCCTACAATGAGCAGTTCTTC.

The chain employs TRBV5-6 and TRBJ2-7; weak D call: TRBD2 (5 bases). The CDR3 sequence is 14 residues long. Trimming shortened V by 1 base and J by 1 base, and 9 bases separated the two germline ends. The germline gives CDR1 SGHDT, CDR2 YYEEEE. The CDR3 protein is CASSLRGPSYEQYF. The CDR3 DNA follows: TGTGCCAGCAGCTTGCGCGGGCCTTCCTACGAGCAGTACTTC.

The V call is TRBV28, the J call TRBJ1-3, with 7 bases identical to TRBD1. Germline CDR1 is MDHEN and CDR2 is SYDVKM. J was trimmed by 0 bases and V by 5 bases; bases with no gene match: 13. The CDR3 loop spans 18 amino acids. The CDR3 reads CASSLRRDSLFSGNTIYF. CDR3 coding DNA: TGTGCCAGCAGTCTTAGAAGGGACAGCTTATTCTCTGGAAACACCATATATTTT.

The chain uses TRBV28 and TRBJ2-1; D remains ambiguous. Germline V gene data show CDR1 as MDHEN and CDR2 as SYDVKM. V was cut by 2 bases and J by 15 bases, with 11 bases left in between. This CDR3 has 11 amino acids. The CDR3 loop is CASSLNSIPFF. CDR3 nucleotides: TGTGCCAGCAGTTTAAACTCCATCCCGTTCTTC.

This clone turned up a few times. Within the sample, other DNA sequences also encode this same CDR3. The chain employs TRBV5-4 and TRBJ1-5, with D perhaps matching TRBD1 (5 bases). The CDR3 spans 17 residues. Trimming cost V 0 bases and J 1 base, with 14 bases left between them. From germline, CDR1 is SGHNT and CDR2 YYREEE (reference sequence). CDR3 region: CASSLGRERPSNQPQHF. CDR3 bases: TGTGCCAGCAGCTTGGGCAGGGAGAGACCAAGCAATCAGCCCCAGCATTTT.

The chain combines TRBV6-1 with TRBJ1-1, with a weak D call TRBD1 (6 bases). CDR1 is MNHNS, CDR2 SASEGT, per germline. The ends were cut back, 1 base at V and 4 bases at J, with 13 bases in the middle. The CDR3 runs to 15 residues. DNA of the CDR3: TGTGCCAGCAGTGAAGACCCAGGGGAGAGCACTGAAGCTTTCTTT. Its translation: CASSEDPGESTEAFF.

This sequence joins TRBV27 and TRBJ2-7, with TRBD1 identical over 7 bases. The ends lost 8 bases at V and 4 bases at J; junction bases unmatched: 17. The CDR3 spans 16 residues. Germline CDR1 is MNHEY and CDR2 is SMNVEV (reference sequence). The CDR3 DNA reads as TGTGCCAGCTATTCGGTTCGTCGACAGGGAATTTACGAGCAGTACTTC. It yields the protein CASYSVRRQGIYEQYF.

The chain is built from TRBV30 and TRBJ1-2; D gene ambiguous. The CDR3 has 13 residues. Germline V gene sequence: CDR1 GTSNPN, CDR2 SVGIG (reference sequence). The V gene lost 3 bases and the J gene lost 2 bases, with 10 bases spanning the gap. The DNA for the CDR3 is TGTGCCTGGAGCGAGGGAGAGAACTATGGCTACACCTTC. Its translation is CAWSEGENYGYTF.

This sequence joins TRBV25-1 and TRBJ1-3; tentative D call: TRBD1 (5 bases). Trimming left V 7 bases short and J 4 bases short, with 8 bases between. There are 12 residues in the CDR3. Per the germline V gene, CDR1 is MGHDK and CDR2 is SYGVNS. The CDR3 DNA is TGTGCCAGCACGGAGGGGGGAAACACCATATATTTT. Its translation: CASTEGGNTIYF.

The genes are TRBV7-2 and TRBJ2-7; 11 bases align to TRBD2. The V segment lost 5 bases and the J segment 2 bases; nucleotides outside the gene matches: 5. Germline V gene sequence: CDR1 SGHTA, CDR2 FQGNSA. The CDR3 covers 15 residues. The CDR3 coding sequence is TGTGCCAGCAGCATCCTAGCGGGAGGTACCTACGAGCAGTACTTC. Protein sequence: CASSILAGGTYEQYF.